Detailed here is one T cell receptor (beta chain). Selected positively for CCR7 and CD45RO-negative, naive CD8 cells excluded terminally differentiated effector memory CD45RA+ cells. This record belongs to a study of shared clonotypes between healthy human individuals. Deep level was the assay's run setting. Method: immunoSEQ multiplex PCR; TCRdb's copy keeps in-frame clones and lacks some. The sample holds roughly 1,800,000 clones, about 95% seen once. Specimen: naive CD8+ T cells sorted from blood. This receptor was taken from a man aged 18 to 35 in good health.

The CDR3 coding sequence is TGTGCCAGCAGGTCGGGGACCTCTAACACTGAAGCTTTCTTT. Translated: CASRSGTSNTEAFF. The chain combines TRBV7-2 with TRBJ1-1; possibly TRBD1 for D (5 bases). CDR1 and CDR2 (germline): SGHTA, FQGNSA. V shed 6 bases and J shed 2 bases, with 13 bases lying between them. The CDR3 totals 14 residues.